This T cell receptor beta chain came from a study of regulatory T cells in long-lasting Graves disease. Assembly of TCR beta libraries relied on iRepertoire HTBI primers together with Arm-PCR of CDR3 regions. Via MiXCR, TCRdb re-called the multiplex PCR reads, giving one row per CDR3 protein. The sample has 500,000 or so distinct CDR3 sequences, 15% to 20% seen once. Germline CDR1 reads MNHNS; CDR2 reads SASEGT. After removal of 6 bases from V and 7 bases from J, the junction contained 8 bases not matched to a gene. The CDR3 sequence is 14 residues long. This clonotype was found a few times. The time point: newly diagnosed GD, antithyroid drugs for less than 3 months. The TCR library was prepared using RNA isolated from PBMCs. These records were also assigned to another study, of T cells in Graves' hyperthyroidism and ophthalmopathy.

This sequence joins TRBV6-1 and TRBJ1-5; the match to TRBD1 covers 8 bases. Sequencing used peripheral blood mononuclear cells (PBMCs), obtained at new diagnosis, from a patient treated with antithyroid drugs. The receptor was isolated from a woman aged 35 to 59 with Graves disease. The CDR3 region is CASRPPGGGQPQHF. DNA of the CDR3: TGTGCCAGCAGGCCTCCAGGGGGCGGCCAGCCCCAGCATTTT.